The 2 T cell receptor beta chains below all came from one sample that was sequenced in a study of identical twins. TCRdb processed the 5' RACE reads anew with MiXCR; each CDR3 protein has one entry. Seen here are 1.5 million to 2 million distinct CDR3 sequences, roughly 35% observed once, and the top ten hold approximately 0.25%. Sample: cord blood. The receptors were gathered from a newborn girl in good health.

This clonotype was seen once. A read error may produce the germline difference seen at one junction end. The chain joins TRBV28 to TRBJ2-7; no clear D. CDR3 size: 14 residues. CDR1 and CDR2 (germline): MDHEN, SYDVKM. The CDR3 here is CASSQITTEYVQYF. The CDR3 DNA reads as TGTGCCAGCAGTCAGATAACTACGGAATACGTGCAGTACTTC.

This clonotype showed up just a few times. This CDR3 reads CASSRGTSGGATDTQYF. Here the CDR3 DNA reads TGCGCCAGCAGCCGCGGGACTAGCGGGGGGGCCACAGATACGCAGTATTTT. The chain has TRBV4-1 and TRBJ2-3, with 16 bases lining up with TRBD2. CDR1 MGHRA and CDR2 YSYEKL come from the germline V gene. After removal of 4 bases from V and 2 bases from J, the junction contained 3 bases not matched to a gene. The CDR3 runs to 17 residues.